This TCR beta chain came from a study of T cells in Graves' hyperthyroidism and ophthalmopathy. Study information: Once the initial diagnosis was made, peripheral blood was obtained before any treatment. Points from the study as a whole: Clonotypes that were expanded in thyroid above 0.001 mostly appeared in blood too.

Per germline, CDR1 SNHLY and CDR2 FYNNEI. Trimming took off 6 bases at V and 0 bases at J, with 13 bases between the two ends. CDR3 length: 15 amino acids. The investigators amplified TCR beta CDR3 regions from RNA transcripts. HTBI primers drove first-round RT-PCR of the TCR CDR3. TCRdb fed the multiplex PCR reads into MiXCR, producing one record per CDR3 protein. In the table there are roughly 100,000 distinct CDR3 sequences, about half of which are singletons. There are many counts of this clonotype. What it binds is not known. Graves' hyperthyroidism showing no ophthalmopathy progression within 18 months was considered stable.

The source material was blood. This rearrangement joins TRBV2 to TRBJ2-3; a possible D gene is TRBD2 (6 bases). This receptor was identified in a man aged 35 to 55 with Graves' hyperthyroidism. The CDR3 region is CASRDLAKSTDTQYF. In DNA form, the CDR3 reads TGTGCCAGCAGGGATCTAGCGAAAAGCACAGATACGCAGTATTTT.